This T cell receptor beta chain stems from a study of cytomegalovirus exposure and HLA in healthy donors. Study-wide background: As released early, the data held some 85 million unique TCRs from HLA-typed donors. Study outcomes and limitations: Later on, a genetic analysis was performed. It linked a missense variant in DCLRE1C with V- and J-gene trimming of TCR beta.

About this clone itself: Its matching antigen is unknown.

Primers included in the PCR were 60 Vbeta and 13 Jbeta primers. Methods used by the authors: Later reanalysis found 75 million to 95 million unique TCR beta chains, roughly 10 million of them shared. TCRdb's copy holds only in-frame clones and misses some; the assay was immunoSEQ multiplex PCR. V, J and clone size were drawn from that table, and D and trimming were deduced from the DNA. The sample lists approximately 140,000 clones; approximately 57% were seen once. The germline V gene has CDR1 LNHDA and CDR2 SQIVND (reference sequence). CDR3 length: 15 amino acids. Between the trimmed V and J ends, which lost 5 bases and 6 bases, there was a span of 17 bases.

The chain joins TRBV19 to TRBJ1-5; possible D gene TRBD1, 6 bases. Sequenced: PBMCs. The source is a male donor in good health and CMV-seronegative. The CDR3 DNA is TGTGCCAGTAGTCCCGGGAGGGGGGAGACTCAGCCCCAGCATTTT. It codes for CASSPGRGETQPQHF. Full variable domain (outside the CDR3, taken from reference TRBV19 and TRBJ1-5): DGGITQSPKYLFRKEGQNVTLSCEQNLNHDAMYWYRQDPGQGLRLIYYSQIVNDFQKGDIAEGYSVSREKKESFPLTVTSAQKNPTAFYLCASSPGRGETQPQHFGDGTRLSIL.